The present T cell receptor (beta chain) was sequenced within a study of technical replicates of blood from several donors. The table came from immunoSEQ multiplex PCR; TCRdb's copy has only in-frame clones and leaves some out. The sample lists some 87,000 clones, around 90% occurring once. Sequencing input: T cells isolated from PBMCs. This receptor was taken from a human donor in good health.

CDR3 nucleotide sequence: TGCGCCAGCAGCCTTGGGGTAGGACAGGGCGGTGGCTACACCTTC. The encoded protein is CASSLGVGQGGGYTF. The genes are TRBV5-1 and TRBJ1-2, with 8 bases aligning to TRBD1. Per the germline V gene, CDR1 is SGHRS and CDR2 is YFSETQ. Unmatched junction bases numbered 12, after V lost 4 bases and J lost 7 bases. The CDR3 runs 15 residues.